This T cell receptor beta chain was recorded in a study of T cell responses to AZD1222 COVID-19 vaccine. Study conclusions and caveats: Epitopes outside B.1.351 and B.1.1.7 mutated regions reportedly drew nearly half of spike TCRs. Donors, mostly white British, included more females; clonal diversity was possibly underestimated. After the peak T cell response, and only then, were repertoires sampled. The study found Spike-specific TCR breadth and depth rose after two AZD1222 doses.

Worth noting for this clone: Antigen unknown. The same CDR3 can be traced to other DNA sequences in this sample.

This CDR3 is built from 13 residues. The V end was cut by 3 bases, the J end by 4 bases, with 6 bases between. CDR1 KGHSH and CDR2 LQKENI come from the germline V gene. Assay used: immunoSEQ multiplex PCR; TCRdb lists only in-frame clones, some missing. The sample comprises roughly 120,000 clones, around 84% of which are singletons, and 12% rests with the top ten. The clonotype originates from an adult in good health. The chain employs TRBV18 and TRBJ2-2; D remains unclear. The material was peripheral blood, obtained on day 0 of AZD1222 vaccination. The CDR3 here is CASSPRGTGELFF. Written as DNA, the CDR3 is TGTGCCAGCTCACCGCGAGGCACCGGGGAGCTGTTTTTT.